This T cell receptor beta chain was captured by sequencing in a study of blood T cell repertoires in COVID-19. For the study at large: The United States, Italy and Spain supplied acute and convalescent COVID-19 samples. Nucleic acid was either cDNA or gDNA, and it came from T cells, B-cell-depleted T cells, or PBMCs.

Authors' methods: Reference gene primer amplification gave estimated nucleated cell counts. Produced via immunoSEQ multiplex PCR; TCRdb's table is partial and in-frame only. For V, J and clone size, that table is used; D and trimming come from the DNA. The sample has roughly 260,000 clones, 80% to 90% seen once; the top ten hold less than 3%. The sample was peripheral blood. The TCR originated in a woman aged 50 to 60 with acute or convalescent COVID-19.

CDR3 DNA sequence: TGTGCCAGCAGCTTGACAGGCGCGGAGACCCAGTACTTC. Its protein product is CASSLTGAETQYF. The chain is built from TRBV11-2 and TRBJ2-5; the D gene is possibly TRBD1 (6 bases). The CDR3 extends over 13 amino acids. The V gene's germline CDR1 is SGHAT and CDR2 FQNNGV. Trimming removed 3 bases at V and 5 bases at J, with 10 bases between. Based on the CDR3 plus reference TRBV11-2 and TRBJ2-5, the full variable domain is EAGVAQSPRYKIIEKRQSVAFWCNPISGHATLYWYQQILGQGPKLLIQFQNNGVVDDSQLPKDRFSAERLKGVDSTLKIQPAKLEDSAVYLCASSLTGAETQYFGPGTRLLVL.